This section outlines one T cell receptor beta chain sequence together with its context. Data came from immunoSEQ multiplex PCR; TCRdb stores just in-frame clones and leaves some out. The repertoire consists of about 120,000 clones, with 85% to 90% occurring once and the leading ten covering under 30%. The germline V and J ends were trimmed by 1 base and 2 bases, with 6 bases remaining between them. The CDR3 length is 15 residues. CDR1 is MNHEY and CDR2 is SVGAGI in the germline V gene. The data were taken from a study of blood T cell repertoires in COVID-19. About the study: Researchers got acute and convalescent COVID-19 samples from the United States, Italy and Spain.

The clonotype originates from a woman between 70 and 85 years old with acute or convalescent COVID-19. The chain recombines TRBV6-5 with TRBJ1-6; D is uncertain. Specimen: peripheral blood. This chain's CDR3 is CASSYFSTYNSPLHF. Here the CDR3 DNA reads TGTGCCAGCAGTTACTTTAGCACCTATAATTCACCCCTCCACTTT.